One and the same sample provided the 27 T cell receptor beta chains below, sequenced in a study of molecular identifiers for immune sequencing clone quantification. TCRdb re-called the PCR reads through MiXCR, storing one row per CDR3 protein. The profile shows around 65,000 distinct CDR3 sequences, about 18% of them singletons. The sequenced sample consisted of naive CD8+ T cells from blood, with Jurkat cell RNA spiked in. Described subset: FACS-sorted CD8+CD4-CCR7+CD45RA+ naive T cells. These receptors originate from a human donor in good health. Some libraries in this study had Jurkat cell RNA spiked in.

On this clonotype itself: A read error is possible here, since a much larger clone lies one base away. The conserved final phenylalanine or tryptophan is absent from the CDR3, which likely points to a read error. The V call is TRBV19, the J call TRBJ1-2; D unresolved. V dropped 7 bases and J dropped 2 bases, with 11 bases sitting between them. Germline V gene lookup returns CDR1 LNHDA and CDR2 SQIVND (reference sequence). This CDR3 spans 13 amino acids. CDR3 bases: TGTGCCAGTACCCCGGACCCAAACTATGGCTACACCCTC. This codes for CASTPDPNYGYTL.

About this clonotype: A much larger clone lies one base from this, so it may be a read error. V usage is TRBV5-6 and J usage is TRBJ1-2; D is uncertain. This CDR3 has 14 residues. In germline, CDR1 is SGHDT, CDR2 YYEEEE. The CDR3 protein is CASSLKQVNYGHTF. The CDR3 DNA sequence: TGTGCCAGCAGCTTGAAACAAGTAAACTATGGCCACACCTTC.

This clonotype was detected many times. The chain recombines TRBV10-3 with TRBJ2-1; D remains unclear. Germline lookup yields CDR1 ENHRY and CDR2 SYGVKD. The ends were cut back, 3 bases at V and 10 bases at J, with 10 bases in the middle. The CDR3 is 12 amino acids. The CDR3 loop reads CAISESRFEQFF. The CDR3 nucleotides are TGTGCCATCAGTGAATCGCGATTCGAGCAGTTCTTC.

As concerns this clonotype: The junction does not match germline at one end; this may be a read error. The chain is built from TRBV7-9 and TRBJ1-1, with D maybe TRBD1 (6 bases). The CDR3 spans 15 residues. Germline loops: CDR1 SEHNR, CDR2 FQNEAQ (reference sequence). CDR3 residues: CASSYPGQKNTEASF. CDR3 DNA sequence: TGTGCCAGCAGCTATCCGGGACAAAAGAACACTGAAGCTTCCTTT.

Note on this clonotype: In this CDR3 the conserved last residue, phenylalanine or tryptophan, is missing, so a read error is likely. This rearrangement joins TRBV19 to TRBJ1-1; 7 nucleotides align to TRBD1. The CDR3 covers 15 residues. Germline assignment: CDR1 LNHDA and CDR2 SQIVND (reference sequence). The V segment lost 1 base and the J segment 2 bases; nucleotides outside the gene matches: 4. CDR3 region: CASSIVGQVNTEAFL. The CDR3 region has the DNA TGTGCCAGTAGTATAGTCGGACAGGTCAACACTGAAGCTTTCCTT.

The sample holds many counts of this clonotype. The chain carries TRBV28 and TRBJ2-7, with D possibly matching TRBD2 (6 bases). This CDR3 is 14 amino acids long. Germline CDR1 is MDHEN and CDR2 is SYDVKM. Trimming cost V 6 bases and J 4 bases, with 16 bases left between them. CDR3 sequence (DNA): TGTGCCAGCAGCCCCTCCGGGACTGTATACGAGCAGTACTTC. Protein product: CASSPSGTVYEQYF.

Ten or more counts support this clonotype. The chain's CDR3 is CASSQARSGANVLTF. The DNA for the CDR3 is TGCGCCAGCAGCCAAGCCAGGTCTGGGGCCAACGTCCTGACTTTC. The chain carries TRBV4-3 and TRBJ2-6; D call uncertain. V gave up 1 base and J gave up 1 base, with 5 bases separating them. The CDR3 has 15 residues. CDR1 and CDR2 (germline): LGHNA, YSLEER.

This chain joins TRBV12-3 or TRBV12-4 and TRBJ2-1, with TRBD2 identical over 13 bases. This CDR3 has 15 residues. The V segment lost 6 bases and the J segment 7 bases; nucleotides outside the gene matches: 6. The CDR3 is CASSLLAGGPNEQFF. The CDR3 DNA follows: TGTGCCAGCAGCTTACTAGCGGGAGGGCCAAATGAGCAGTTCTTC.

J is TRBJ1-6 and V is TRBV7-6, with unresolved D. Deletions cut 6 bases from V and 8 bases from J, with 17 bases between. The length of the CDR3 is 15 residues. CDR1 is SGHVS, CDR2 FNYEAQ, per germline. The CDR3 DNA reads TGTGCCAGCAGTAAATTTCCAGCAGGAGATTCACCCCTCCACTTT. Translated: CASSKFPAGDSPLHF.

This clonotype was detected a few times. J is TRBJ2-1 and V is TRBV20-1; 9 bases line up with TRBD2. This CDR3 is 15 amino acids long. Germline CDR1 reads DFQATT; CDR2 reads SNEGSKA (reference sequence). V lost 3 bases, J lost 7 bases, and 10 bases stayed unmatched. The CDR3 coding sequence is TGCAGTGCTAGTGAAGCGGGAGGTTCCCTTAATGAGCAGTTCTTC. Translation gives CSASEAGGSLNEQFF.

This clonotype was found once. The chain couples TRBV5-1 to TRBJ2-5, with D unclear. Looked up from germline, CDR1 is SGHRS and CDR2 is YFSETQ. The V gene lost 10 bases and the J gene lost 10 bases, with 11 bases spanning the gap. There are 9 residues in the CDR3. The DNA for the CDR3 is TGCGCCCCCGATGGAGTCCAGTACTTC. Its protein product is CAPDGVQYF. Supplemented by reference TRBV5-1 and TRBJ2-5, the full variable domain reads KAGVTQTPRYLIKTRGQQVTLSCSPISGHRSVSWYQQTPGQGLQFLFEYFSETQRNKGNFPGRFSGRQFSNSRSEMNVSTLELGDSALYLCAPDGVQYFGPGTRLLVL.

This clonotype was observed a handful of times. This chain uses TRBV19 with TRBJ1-1; 7 bases are a match to TRBD1. CDR1 and CDR2 (germline): LNHDA, SQIVND (reference sequence). Losses at the gene ends were 1 base for V and 5 bases for J; bases not matched to a gene: 4. The CDR3 is made up of 14 amino acids. CDR3 sequence: CASSIADRTTEAFF. The CDR3 DNA follows: TGTGCCAGTAGTATAGCGGACAGGACTACTGAAGCTTTCTTT.

As to this clonotype: One end of the junction fails to match germline, which may point to a read error. The V and J genes are TRBV13 and TRBJ2-1; a possible D gene is TRBD2 (5 bases). The germline V gene encodes CDR1 PRHDT and CDR2 FYEKMQ (reference sequence). The CDR3 runs to 16 residues. CDR3 protein: CASSSIDGGDGNEQSF. In DNA, the CDR3 is TGTGCCAGCAGCTCAATAGACGGAGGTGACGGGAATGAGCAGTCCTTC.

This clonotype was detected many times. The rearrangement links TRBV28 to TRBJ1-1; D is possibly TRBD1 (6 bases). The V end lost 6 bases, the J end lost 0 bases, and 11 bases lay between the germline ends. CDR3 length equals 14 residues. The V gene's germline CDR1 is MDHEN and CDR2 SYDVKM. The CDR3 nucleotides are TGTGCCAGCAGATCTGGACAGATGAACACTGAAGCTTTCTTT. Its translation is CASRSGQMNTEAFF.

This clonotype was recorded a few times. The chain has TRBV24-1 and TRBJ2-2; D unresolved. The germline gives CDR1 KGHDR, CDR2 SFDVKD. The CDR3 consists of 15 residues. The V and J ends lost 5 bases and 6 bases respectively, with 15 bases between them. DNA for the CDR3: TGTGCCACCAGTGCCCTTAGCAGGAGCTCCGGGGAGCTGTTTTTT. This sequence encodes CATSALSRSSGELFF.

There are many counts of this clonotype. The chain combines TRBV3-1 with TRBJ2-5; tentatively, D is TRBD2 (5 bases). Germline V gives CDR1 LGHDT, CDR2 YNNKEL (reference sequence). V dropped 1 base and J dropped 11 bases, with 8 bases sitting between them. The CDR3 contains 11 residues. The CDR3 sequence: CASSQGEPQYF. DNA for the CDR3: TGTGCCAGCAGCCAAGGGGAGCCACAGTACTTC.

For this clonotype: A much larger clone sits a single nucleotide away, making a read error possible. The rearrangement joins TRBV7-9 to TRBJ2-1; D is ambiguous. The CDR3 totals 16 residues. Germline V CDR1 and CDR2: SEHNR, FQNEAQ (reference sequence). CDR3 region: CAGSHAQAASYNEQFF. In DNA form, the CDR3 reads TGTGCCGGCAGCCACGCGCAGGCCGCCTCCTACAATGAGCAGTTCTTC.

This clonotype was recorded at least ten times. The CDR3 here is CASRNGGSETQYF. CDR3 coding DNA: TGTGCCAGCAGGAACGGGGGTTCTGAGACCCAGTACTTC. The chain is built from TRBV27 and TRBJ2-5; tentative D call: TRBD2 (6 bases). The V end was cut by 6 bases, the J end by 5 bases, with 13 bases between. Germline CDR1 MNHEY, CDR2 SMNVEV (reference sequence). The length of the CDR3 is 13 residues.

This clonotype was recorded at least ten times. CDR3 amino acids: CASRPSQGDPRGTEAFF. The DNA for the CDR3 is TGTGCCAGCAGGCCTAGCCAGGGGGACCCCCGGGGGACTGAAGCTTTCTTT. This chain links TRBV6-6 with TRBJ1-1; 7 nucleotides agree with TRBD1. Germline V gene data show CDR1 as MNHNY and CDR2 as SVGAGI (reference sequence). There are 17 residues in the CDR3. Losses at the gene ends were 6 bases for V and 5 bases for J; bases not matched to a gene: 18.

This clonotype was counted only a few times. The CDR3 does not end in the conserved phenylalanine or tryptophan, so this is likely a read error. The CDR3, as DNA: TGCAGTGCTAGAGTGAAGACTAGGCCCCTCACCGGGGAGCTGTTTTCT. Its protein product is CSARVKTRPLTGELFS. The chain combines TRBV20-1 with TRBJ2-2; D perhaps matches TRBD2 (6 bases). The CDR3 is made up of 16 amino acids. CDR1 is DFQATT, CDR2 SNEGSKA, per germline (reference sequence). V gave up 1 base and J gave up 4 bases, with 16 bases separating them.

With respect to this clonotype: A much larger clone sits a single nucleotide away, making a read error possible. V gene TRBV20-1 combines with J gene TRBJ1-1; no definite D call. CDR1 is DFQATT and CDR2 is SNEGSKA in the germline V gene (reference sequence). The CDR3 consists of 11 residues. The CDR3 DNA is TGCAGCCTTGAACTCGGCACTGAAGCTTTCTTT. As protein: CSLELGTEAFF.

The table lists this clonotype with many counts. This chain connects TRBV28 to TRBJ2-7; weak D call: TRBD1 (6 bases). Germline V gene lookup returns CDR1 MDHEN and CDR2 SYDVKM. The V and J ends lost 9 bases and 5 bases respectively, with 17 bases between them. This CDR3 contains 13 residues. This CDR3 reads CASTVQGSHEQYF. CDR3 in DNA: TGTGCCAGTACTGTCCAGGGGTCCCACGAGCAGTACTTC.

This clonotype showed up just once. An end of the junction does not agree with germline; a read error may underlie this. This chain connects TRBV20-1 to TRBJ2-1, with 11 bases matching TRBD2. CDR1 and CDR2 from the germline V gene are DFQATT and SNEGSKA (reference sequence). The length of the CDR3 is 17 residues. CDR3 sequence reads: CSARDQEVAGGPNEQSF. In nucleotides, the CDR3 is TGCAGTGCTAGAGATCAGGAGGTAGCGGGAGGGCCGAATGAGCAGTCCTTC.

In its sample, this clonotype was seen many times. V is TRBV29-1 and J is TRBJ2-7, with D possibly matching TRBD1 (6 bases). CDR3 length: 12 residues. Trimming stripped 4 bases from V and 6 bases from J, with 13 bases between. CDR1 SQVTM and CDR2 ANQGSEA come from the germline V gene. The CDR3 loop reads CSVGRQGTEQYF. The CDR3 nucleotides read TGCAGCGTTGGGAGGCAGGGGACCGAGCAGTACTTC.

V is TRBV29-1 and J is TRBJ1-2; D ambiguous. This CDR3 comprises 12 residues. With 4 bases removed from V and 0 bases from J, the gap between germline ends came to 6 bases. Looked up from germline, CDR1 is SQVTM and CDR2 is ANQGSEA. For the CDR3, the DNA is TGCAGCGTTGTGGCAGCTAACTATGGCTACACCTTC. It encodes CSVVAANYGYTF.

This clonotype has a count of ten or more. This chain joins TRBV28 and TRBJ2-7; 8 bases line up with TRBD2. Germline V CDR1 and CDR2: MDHEN, SYDVKM. V lost 5 bases to trimming and J lost 5 bases; unmatched junction nucleotides: 8. The CDR3 extends over 14 amino acids. Written as DNA, the CDR3 is TGTGCCAGCAGTCAGGGACTAGAATTCAACGAGCAGTACTTC. Translating it yields CASSQGLEFNEQYF. Filled out from reference TRBV28 and TRBJ2-7, the complete variable domain reads DVKVTQSSRYLVKRTGEKVFLECVQDMDHENMFWYRQDPGLGLRLIYFSYDVKMKEKGDIPEGYSVSREKKERFSLILESASTNQTSMYLCASSQGLEFNEQYFGPGTRLTVT.

To note about this clonotype: This may arise from a read error, as a much more abundant clone is one base away. The genes are TRBV28 and TRBJ2-3; a possible D gene is TRBD2 (5 bases). Germline loops: CDR1 MDHEN, CDR2 SYDVKM. CDR3 length equals 15 residues. CDR3: CAGSLFRGSTDTQYF. The CDR3, as DNA: TGTGCCGGCAGTCTCTTTCGCGGGAGCACAGATACGCAGTATTTT.